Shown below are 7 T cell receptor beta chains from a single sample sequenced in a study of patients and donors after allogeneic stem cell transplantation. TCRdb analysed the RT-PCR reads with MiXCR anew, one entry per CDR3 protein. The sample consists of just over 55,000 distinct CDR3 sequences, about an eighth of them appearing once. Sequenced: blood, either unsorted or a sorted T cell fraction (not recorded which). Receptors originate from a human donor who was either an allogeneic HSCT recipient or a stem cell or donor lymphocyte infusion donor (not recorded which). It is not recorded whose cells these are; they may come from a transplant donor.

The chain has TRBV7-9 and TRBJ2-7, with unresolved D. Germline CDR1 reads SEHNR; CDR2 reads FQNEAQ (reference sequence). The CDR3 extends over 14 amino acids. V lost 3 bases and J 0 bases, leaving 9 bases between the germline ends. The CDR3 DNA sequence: TGTGCCAGCAGCTTTCCATTAAGCTCCTACGAGCAGTACTTC. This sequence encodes CASSFPLSSYEQYF.

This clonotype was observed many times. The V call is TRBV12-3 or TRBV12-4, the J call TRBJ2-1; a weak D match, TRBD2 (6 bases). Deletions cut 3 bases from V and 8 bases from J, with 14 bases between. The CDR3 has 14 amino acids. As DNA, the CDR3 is TGTGCCAGCAGTTTCCCCGGAGGGGTCGATGAGCAGTTCTTC. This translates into CASSFPGGVDEQFF.

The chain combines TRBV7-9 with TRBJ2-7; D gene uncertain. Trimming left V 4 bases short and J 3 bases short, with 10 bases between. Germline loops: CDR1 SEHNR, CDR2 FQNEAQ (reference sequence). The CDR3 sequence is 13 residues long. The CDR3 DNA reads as TGTGCCAGCAGCTCGTTCGATCACTACGAGCAGTACTTC. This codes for CASSSFDHYEQYF.

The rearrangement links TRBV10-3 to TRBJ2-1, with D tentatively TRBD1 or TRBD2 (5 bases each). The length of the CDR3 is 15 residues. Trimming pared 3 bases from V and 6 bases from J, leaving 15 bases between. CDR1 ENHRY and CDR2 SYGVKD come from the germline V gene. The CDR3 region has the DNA TGTGCCATCAGTGATACCGGGACCATCGTCAATGAGCAGTTCTTC. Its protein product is CAISDTGTIVNEQFF.

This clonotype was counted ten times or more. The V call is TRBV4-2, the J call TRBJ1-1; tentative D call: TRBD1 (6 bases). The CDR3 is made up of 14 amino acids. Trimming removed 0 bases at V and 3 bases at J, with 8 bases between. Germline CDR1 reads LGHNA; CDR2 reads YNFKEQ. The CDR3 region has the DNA TGTGCCAGCAGCCAAGATCCAGGGGACACTGAAGCTTTCTTT. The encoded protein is CASSQDPGDTEAFF.

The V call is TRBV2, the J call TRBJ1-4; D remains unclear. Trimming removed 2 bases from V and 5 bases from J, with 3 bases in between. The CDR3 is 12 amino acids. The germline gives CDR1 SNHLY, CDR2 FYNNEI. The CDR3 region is CASSEQNEKLFF. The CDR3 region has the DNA TGTGCCAGCAGTGAACAGAATGAAAAACTGTTTTTT.

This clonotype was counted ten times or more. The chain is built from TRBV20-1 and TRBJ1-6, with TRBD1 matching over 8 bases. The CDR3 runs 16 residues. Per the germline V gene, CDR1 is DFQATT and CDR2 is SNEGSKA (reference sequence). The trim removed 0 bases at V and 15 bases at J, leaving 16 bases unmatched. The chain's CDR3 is CSARDPWTGSMGVLHF. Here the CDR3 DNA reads TGCAGTGCTAGAGACCCCTGGACAGGGTCCATGGGCGTCCTCCACTTT.